This T cell receptor beta chain was profiled in a study of T cell clones after liver transplantation (dated by TCRdb to about 2019). In the study overall: Samples were obtained from ITN030ST, a randomized trial in which withdrawal of immunosuppression was attempted within 2 years of liver transplantation. Tolerance was defined as complete immunosuppression withdrawal for at least one year with no rise in liver enzymes beyond twice the upper limit of normal. Donor-reactive T cell clones were identified using TCRbeta sequencing after a pre-transplant mixed lymphocyte reaction and were then followed in post-transplant blood. As an antigen-independent comparator for donor-reactive sequences, third party-reactive TCRbeta sequences were also identified from pre-transplant MLRs. Blood samples were collected pre-transplant, then pre-randomization ahead of withdrawal, and finally post-randomization once withdrawal had either been completed or failed. Of the eight recipients, a few were HCV-positive, while the remaining recipients had been transplanted for non-autoimmune, non-viral indications. No induction therapy was given to the subjects, and standard immunosuppression was administered until randomization at 12-24 months post-transplant. The study cohort included 8 liver transplant recipients, of whom 3 were classified as tolerant and 5 as non-tolerant. Study-level results and caveats: In a couple of subjects, low numbers of available donor cells limited the measurable donor-reactive repertoire. Circulating donor-reactive CD4 TCRbeta sequences fell significantly post-transplant in 5 of 8 subjects, irrespective of tolerance or HCV status. When repertoire turnover was accounted for, significantly reduced detection of donor-reactive sequences was found in 7 of 8 subjects for CD4 and in 8 of 8 subjects for CD8. Because of small, heterogeneous patient numbers and non-standardized post-transplant time points, the conclusions were only preliminary. Without allograft tissue specimens, donor-reactive T cells may have migrated into the graft rather than being deleted. Donor-reactive sequences decreased more than third party-reactive sequences, which suggests partial antigen-specific deletion that was not related to withdrawal success.

Sequences ENHRY (CDR1) and SYGVKD (CDR2) are obtained from the germline V gene. From the cysteine up to the phenylalanine, the CDR3 has a length of 13 residues. Only CDR3 DNA remains: 39 bases, in frame from the first base. V ends up 6 bases short and J 2 bases short, with an unmatched junction base count of 3. Frozen genomic DNA underwent high-throughput TCRbeta CDR3 sequencing by immunoSEQ, including PCR amplification, mapping, bias correction and internal controls. In the paper's pipeline: Productive rearrangements were retained, and unique TCRbeta sequences were defined by the CDR3 nucleotide sequence together with the V and J gene. For classification of a sequence as donor-reactive, at least 5-fold expansion in CFSE-low cells relative to unstimulated pre-transplant cells and a frequency of at least 0.01% were required. Minimum frequency thresholds were set for each subject on the basis of the unstimulated sample with the lowest template count, so that a detection power of at least 90% was ensured. Jensen-Shannon divergence between the top 1000 TCRbeta sequences post- versus pre-transplant served as the measure of repertoire turnover. Two-sided Fisher's exact tests were used to test for changes in the detection of donor-reactive sequences. TCRdb stores this immuneACCESS table with in-frame sequences only. Part of the clones is absent; in the studies checked, under half of the shortfall reflects unresolved V genes, and no reason is known for the rest. D and trimming come from the DNA, and the V and J calls and clone size come from that table. For this sample the table gives over 50,000 clones, of which 84% were detected only once. In total, the top ten clones hold about 8.1% of the sample.

On this clone itself: It lacks a known antigen. Nothing much larger sits one base from this clone, and base qualities are not available.

The time point label, as the study defines it: pre-transplant. Unstimulated PBMCs, after thawing, were stained for CD3, CD4 and CD8 and then FACS-sorted into CD3+CD4+ and CD3+CD8+ populations. Randomization to immunosuppression withdrawal applied to every one of the 8 studied subjects. The Qiagen DNeasy Blood and Tissue Kit was used to isolate genomic DNA. The input for sequencing was CD4+ T cells from blood, taken before liver transplant. The sequence was collected from a human donor who received a liver transplant. The sequence is built from TRBV10-3 and TRBJ2-7, with TRBD2 matching 8 junction bases. The sequence in DNA is TGTGCCATCAGGGGACTAGACCCCTACGAGCAGTACTTC. Its protein is CAIRGLDPYEQYF.